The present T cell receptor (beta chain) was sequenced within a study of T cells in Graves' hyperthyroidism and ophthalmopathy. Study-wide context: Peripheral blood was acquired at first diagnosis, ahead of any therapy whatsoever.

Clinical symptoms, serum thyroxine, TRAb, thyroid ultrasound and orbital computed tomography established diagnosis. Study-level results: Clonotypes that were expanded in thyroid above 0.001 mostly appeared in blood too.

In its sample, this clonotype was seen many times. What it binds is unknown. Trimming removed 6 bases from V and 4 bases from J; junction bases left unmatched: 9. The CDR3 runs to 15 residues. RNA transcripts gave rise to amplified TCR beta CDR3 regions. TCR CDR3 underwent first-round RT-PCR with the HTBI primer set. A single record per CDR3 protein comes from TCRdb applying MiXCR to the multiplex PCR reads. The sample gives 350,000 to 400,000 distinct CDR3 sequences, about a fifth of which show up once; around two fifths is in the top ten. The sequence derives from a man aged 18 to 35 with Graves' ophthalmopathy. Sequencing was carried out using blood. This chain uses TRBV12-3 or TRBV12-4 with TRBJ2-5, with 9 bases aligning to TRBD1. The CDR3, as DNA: TGTGCCAGCAGCCCCGAGGCACAGGGGGCAGAGACCCAGTACTTC. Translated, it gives CASSPEAQGAETQYF.